This T cell receptor (beta chain) was documented in a study of blood T cell repertoires in COVID-19. Study overall: Italy, Spain and the United States were the sources of the convalescent and acute COVID-19 samples. The cDNA or gDNA used as material had been derived from T cells, B-cell-depleted T cells, or PBMCs.

Per the original methods: Amplification with reference gene primers provided the estimates of nucleated cell counts. TCRdb's copy holds only in-frame clones and misses some; the assay was immunoSEQ multiplex PCR. The V and J calls and clone size are taken from that table; D and trimming were inferred from the DNA. The sample lists approximately 40,000 clones, around 87% occurring once. Trimming took 7 bases from V and 2 from J; bases not matched to a gene: 12. This CDR3 region has 16 residues. The germline gives CDR1 LNHDA, CDR2 SQIVND (reference sequence). Seattle cases were enrolled at active infection and followed longitudinally.

The chain couples TRBV19 to TRBJ1-2; 8 bases match TRBD1. The specimen was peripheral blood. The clonotype comes from a man in his forties or fifties with COVID-19, enrolled during active disease. The chain's CDR3 is CASTDRARDVNYGYTF. In DNA, the CDR3 is TGTGCCAGTACGGACAGGGCGCGGGACGTAAACTATGGCTACACCTTC.